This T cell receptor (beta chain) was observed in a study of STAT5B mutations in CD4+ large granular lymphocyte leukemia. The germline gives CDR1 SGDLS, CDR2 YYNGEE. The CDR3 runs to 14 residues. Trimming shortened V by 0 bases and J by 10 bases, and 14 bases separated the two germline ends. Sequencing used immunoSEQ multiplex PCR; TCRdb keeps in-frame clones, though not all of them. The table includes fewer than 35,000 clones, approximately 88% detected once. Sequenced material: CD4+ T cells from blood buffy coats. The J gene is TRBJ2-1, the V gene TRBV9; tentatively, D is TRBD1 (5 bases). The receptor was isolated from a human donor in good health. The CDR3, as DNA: TGTGCCAGCAGCGTAGGTCAGGGCTACAGCGAGCAGTTCTTC. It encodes CASSVGQGYSEQFF.